This T cell receptor beta chain was captured by sequencing in a study of blood T cell repertoires in COVID-19. Source study methods: Estimation of nucleated cell counts was performed using reference gene primer amplification. Sequencing used immunoSEQ multiplex PCR; TCRdb keeps in-frame clones, though not all of them. The V and J calls and the clone size are those of that table, but D and trimming were determined from the DNA. The sample lists fewer than 150,000 clones; approximately 85% were seen once. CDR3 length: 15 residues. Trimming cost V 4 bases and J 7 bases; bases outside gene matches: 12. Germline values: CDR1 SGHRS, CDR2 YFSETQ.

V usage is TRBV5-1 and J usage is TRBJ2-5; the match to TRBD2 covers 8 bases. This TCR came from a man aged 50 to 59 with acute or convalescent COVID-19. Sequencing was carried out using peripheral blood. CDR3 in DNA: TGCGCCAGCAGCCCACTGGGACTAGGTGGAGGGACCCAGTACTTC. Amino acid sequence: CASSPLGLGGGTQYF.